The source of this T cell receptor beta chain is a study of blood T cell repertoires in COVID-19. V gave up 5 bases and J gave up 2 bases, with 14 bases separating them. Looked up from germline, CDR1 is SGHKS and CDR2 is YYEKEE (reference sequence). The CDR3 covers 14 residues. This clone was counted at least ten times. Authors' processing steps: Nucleated cell number was recorded as an estimate derived from reference gene primer amplification. The method was immunoSEQ multiplex PCR; TCRdb's version includes in-frame clones alone and lacks a portion of them. V, J and clone size reflect that table, while D and trimming were determined from the DNA. This sample has some 130,000 clones, with around 80% found just once.

The chain joins TRBV5-5 to TRBJ2-7, with TRBD2 as a possible D gene (5 bases). The clonotype was recovered from a man between 60 and 70 years old who had recovered from COVID-19. The sample was peripheral blood. The CDR3 spells CASSPWRAPYEQYF. The CDR3 DNA is TGTGCCAGCAGTCCGTGGCGGGCCCCCTACGAGCAGTACTTC.